These T cell receptor beta chains were read from a single sample in a study of T cells after yellow fever vaccination. TCRdb re-derived calls from the 5' RACE reads in MiXCR, one entry per CDR3 protein. The sample includes 250,000 to 350,000 distinct CDR3 sequences, 6.8% of them seen just once. The sequenced sample was PBMCs, obtained approximately 47 days after the first yellow fever vaccination. The receptors shown here come from a young man who received the YFV17D yellow fever vaccine. The CDR3 runs from the conserved cysteine through the conserved F or W. The D gene is left open where the match is weak. Part of the rows lack a size; the others show once, few, many or a class for expanded clones.

TRBV6-1	-	-	TRBJ2-4	TGTGCCACCCAGCCCCCAGGGTTAGCCAAAAACATTCAGTACTTC	CATQPPGLAKNIQYF
TRBV3-1	-	-	TRBJ2-2	TGTGCCAGCAGCCAAGTTGACAGAAGGGGGGAGCTGTTTTTT	CASSQVDRRGELFF
TRBV5-4	-	TRBD2	TRBJ2-3	TGTGCCAGCAGCCCGGGGGGAAGGCCTGATACGCAGTATTTT	CASSPGGRPDTQYF
TRBV5-5	few	-	TRBJ1-2	TGTGCCAGCAGCTTGGTGACAGACAACTATGGCTACACCTTC	CASSLVTDNYGYTF
TRBV12-3/TRBV12-4	many	TRBD2	TRBJ2-1	TGTGCCAGCAGTACGGGACTAGCGGGTTACAATGAGCAGTTCTTC	CASSTGLAGYNEQFF
TRBV3-1	-	-	TRBJ1-6	TGTGCCAGCAGCCATTTCGTTTTGGGTTATAATTCACCCCTCCACTTT	CASSHFVLGYNSPLHF
TRBV5-1	many	-	TRBJ1-6	TGCGCCAGCAGCTCCGATTATGGCTTCGGCGGGGGGAAGTATTCACCCCTCCACTTT	CASSSDYGFGGGKYSPLHF
TRBV7-6	few	-	TRBJ2-1	TGTGCCAGCGGGCAACAGGGCAATGAGCAGTTCTTC	CASGQQGNEQFF
TRBV6-6	few	-	TRBJ1-1	TGTGCCAGCAGCTATATCGAGGGGTCTGAAGCTTTCTTT	CASSYIEGSEAFF
TRBV18	-	-	TRBJ2-3	TGTGCCAGCTCACCACCCTCCCCCGGCACAGATACGCAGTATTTT	CASSPPSPGTDTQYF
TRBV12-3/TRBV12-4	-	-	TRBJ1-3	TGTGCCAGCAGTTTAGACCGGGACACCATATATTTT	CASSLDRDTIYF
TRBV19	many	-	TRBJ2-1	TGTGCCAGTAGTATAGGGACAGTCGATGAGCAGTTCTTC	CASSIGTVDEQFF
TRBV10-3	few	-	TRBJ1-1	TGTGCCATCAGTGACTACGGACAGTTAATGAACACTGAAGCTTTCTTT	CAISDYGQLMNTEAFF
TRBV10-3	-	TRBD1	TRBJ1-2	TGTGCCACCCACAGGGGATACTATGGCTACACCTTC	CATHRGYYGYTF
TRBV6-5	many	TRBD2	TRBJ2-1	TGTGCCAGCAGGCCCCGGGGGGGCCTGCGCGATGAGCAGTTCTTC	CASRPRGGLRDEQFF
TRBV14	-	TRBD1	TRBJ1-2	TGTGCCAGCAGCCAAGAAGGACGTGACAGGGCGGTTGGCTACACCTTC	CASSQEGRDRAVGYTF
TRBV7-9	-	TRBD2	TRBJ2-7	TGTGCCAGCAGCCCGCCCACTAGCGGGGGCCCCTACGAGCAGTACTTC	CASSPPTSGGPYEQYF
TRBV6-1	many	TRBD1	TRBJ2-1	TGTGCCAGCAGAAACAGGGGACAGGGTGCCATCGGCTCCTACAATGAGCAGTTCTTC	CASRNRGQGAIGSYNEQFF
TRBV9	few	-	TRBJ2-1	TGTGCCAGCAGCGTAGGAGGAGGTGGGGCCAATGAGCAGTTCTTC	CASSVGGGGANEQFF
TRBV5-5	-	-	TRBJ2-5	TGTGCCAGCAGCCGGGCACTAGAGACCCAGTACTTC	CASSRALETQYF
TRBV20-1	-	TRBD1	TRBJ2-5	TGCAGTGCCAAAATGGGGACAGGGATACCGGAGACCCAGTACTTC	CSAKMGTGIPETQYF
TRBV20-1	-	TRBD1	TRBJ1-2	TGCAGTGCTAGCCCCGGACAGGCTAATAACTATGGCTACACCTTC	CSASPGQANNYGYTF
TRBV28	-	-	TRBJ2-1	TGTGCCATGGGCCCCGGGCGCCTCTGCAATGAGCAGTTCTTC	CAMGPGRLCNEQFF
TRBV12-3/TRBV12-4	few	-	TRBJ2-2	TGTGCCAGCAGTTTAGCGCGAAGGTTCGCGAACACCGGGGAGCTGTTTTTT	CASSLARRFANTGELFF
TRBV28	-	TRBD2	TRBJ2-5	TGTGCCAGCAGTTTAAGTGGAGCGGGGGGACGCGAGACCCAGTACTTC	CASSLSGAGGRETQYF
TRBV20-1	-	-	TRBJ1-2	TGCAGTGCTTTGGACTCGAGGGGCTACACCTTC	CSALDSRGYTF
TRBV14	few	-	TRBJ1-2	TGTGCCAGCAGCCAATTAAGGGGTGATGGCTACACCTTC	CASSQLRGDGYTF
TRBV6-1	few	TRBD1	TRBJ1-2	TGTGCCAGCAGACCACTGTGGGACAGGGGGTACCGTGGCTACACCTTC	CASRPLWDRGYRGYTF
TRBV20-1	many	TRBD2	TRBJ2-2	TGCAGTGCTAGAGATCCAGCGGGGACCGGCACCGGGGAGCTGTTTTTT	CSARDPAGTGTGELFF
TRBV7-9	-	-	TRBJ2-7	TGTGCCAGCAGCTCGGACGTATCATACGAGCAGTACTTC	CASSSDVSYEQYF
TRBV11-2	-	TRBD2	TRBJ2-3	TGTGCCAGCAGCTTAGTCCCCGGGACTAGCGGGGGGGCCACAGATACGCAGTATTTT	CASSLVPGTSGGATDTQYF
TRBV5-6	few	TRBD1	TRBJ2-7	TGTGCCAGCAGCTTCCGGACAGGGTATAGCGAGCAGTACTTC	CASSFRTGYSEQYF
TRBV7-9	-	TRBD2	TRBJ2-1	TGTGCCAGCAGCTTTCTAGCGGGGAGCTCCTACAATGAGCAGTTCTTC	CASSFLAGSSYNEQFF
TRBV15	-	-	TRBJ1-3	TGTGCCACCAGCATCCGGAGCTCTGGAAACACCATATATTTT	CATSIRSSGNTIYF
TRBV3-1	few	TRBD2	TRBJ2-3	TGTGCCAGCAGCCAAGGGCGGGGGGCAGATACGCAGTATTTT	CASSQGRGADTQYF
TRBV6-5	-	-	TRBJ2-5	TGTGCCAGCAGTTACGACCAGTCTTTTACGCAAGAGACCCAGTACTTC	CASSYDQSFTQETQYF
TRBV27	many	-	TRBJ2-7	TGTGCCAGCAGAGCGACGCCGGTTTCCGAGCAGTACTTC	CASRATPVSEQYF
TRBV15	few	-	TRBJ1-5	TGTGCCACCAGCTCCCGGGGTAATGATCAGCCCCAGCATTTT	CATSSRGNDQPQHF
TRBV11-1	few	-	TRBJ2-5	TGTGCCAGCAGCTTAGCGTTTCTCCCCGACGGTTACCAAGAGACCCAGTACTTC	CASSLAFLPDGYQETQYF
TRBV6-1	-	TRBD2	TRBJ2-3	TGTGCCAGCACCTCGGAGCTAGCGGGGGTAAAAACGCAGTATTTT	CASTSELAGVKTQYF
TRBV20-1	few	-	TRBJ2-7	TGCAGTGCTAGGGCGGGGACCTACGAGCAGTACTTC	CSARAGTYEQYF
TRBV12-3/TRBV12-4	few	-	TRBJ2-5	TGTGCCAGCAGCCCCGACCCCGCCGTGGTGACCCAGTACTTC	CASSPDPAVVTQYF
TRBV6-1	-	-	TRBJ1-3	TGTGCCAGCAGGCGGACTACCGCCAGCTCAACGGGAAACACCATATATTTT	CASRRTTASSTGNTIYF
TRBV25-1	few	TRBD1	TRBJ2-7	TGTGCCAGCAGTGACCAGGGGGCCGAGCAGTACTTC	CASSDQGAEQYF
TRBV5-5	few	-	TRBJ1-2	TGTGCCAGCAGCTTGGCTTCTCTGTCGGAAGGCTACACCTTC	CASSLASLSEGYTF
TRBV7-2	-	TRBD1	TRBJ2-3	TGTACCAGCAGCTTAGGGACAGGGGGTCGAACAGATACGCAGTATTTT	CTSSLGTGGRTDTQYF
TRBV30	-	-	TRBJ2-5	TGTGCCTGGACCCGGGGGGCCACGACAAGACAAGAGACCCAGTACTTC	CAWTRGATTRQETQYF
TRBV11-1	-	-	TRBJ2-1	TGTGCCAGCAGCTTAGGACCAGGGCCTAGCTCCTACAATGAGCAGTTCTTC	CASSLGPGPSSYNEQFF
TRBV4-2	many	-	TRBJ2-3	TGTGCCAGCAGCTTTCAAAGCGGTATTAGCACAGATACGCAGTATTTT	CASSFQSGISTDTQYF